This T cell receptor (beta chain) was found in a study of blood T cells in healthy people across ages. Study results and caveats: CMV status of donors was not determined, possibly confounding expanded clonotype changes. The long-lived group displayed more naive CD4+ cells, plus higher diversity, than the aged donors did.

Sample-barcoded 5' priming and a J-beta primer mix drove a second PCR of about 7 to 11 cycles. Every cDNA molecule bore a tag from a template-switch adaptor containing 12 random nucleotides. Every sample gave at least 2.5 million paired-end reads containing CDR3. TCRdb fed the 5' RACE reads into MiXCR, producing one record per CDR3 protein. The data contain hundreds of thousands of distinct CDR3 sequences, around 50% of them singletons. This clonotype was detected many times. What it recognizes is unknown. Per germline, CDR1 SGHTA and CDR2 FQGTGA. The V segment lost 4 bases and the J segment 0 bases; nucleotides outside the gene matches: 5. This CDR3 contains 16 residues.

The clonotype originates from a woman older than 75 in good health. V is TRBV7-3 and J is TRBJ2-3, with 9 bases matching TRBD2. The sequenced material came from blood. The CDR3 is CASSSLAGSSTDTQYF. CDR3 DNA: TGTGCCAGCAGCTCGCTAGCGGGATCTAGCACAGATACGCAGTATTTT.